The T cell receptor beta chain under discussion was sequenced for a study of OX40 agonist ivuxolimab in advanced cancers. Findings and caveats of the study: In the 0.1 to 3.0 mg/kg range, CD4+ and CD8+ blood T cells had expanded clonally by week 6.

For this clone: Its target is unknown.

Germline V CDR1 and CDR2: SGHAT, FQDESV (reference sequence). This CDR3 is built from 16 residues. Germline trimming cut 1 base from V and 2 bases from J; bases unmatched to any gene: 4. Using immunoSEQ multiplex PCR, the repertoire was profiled, and TCRdb retains in-frame clones only, with some absent. Here the sample spans approximately 67,000 clones, approximately 80% being singletons. This sample comprised CD4+ or CD8+ T cells sorted from blood, obtained in a trial of the OX40 agonist ivuxolimab. V is TRBV11-1 and J is TRBJ2-3, with 9 bases fitting TRBD2. This clonotype originated in an adult with an advanced solid tumor such as melanoma, head and neck, liver or kidney cancer. This CDR3 is CASSLEPSGDTDTQYF. The CDR3 DNA reads TGTGCCAGCAGCTTAGAACCTAGCGGGGACACAGATACGCAGTATTTT.